Only a few counts were recorded for the clone carrying this T cell receptor (beta chain). Its specificity is not known. This specimen comes from a study of T cells after yellow fever vaccination. Study observations and caveats: CD4 and CD8 compartments shared a small share of clonotypes. Abundant bulk-population clonotypes could contaminate the FACS-sorted repertoires.

It was through 5'RACE template switching that TCR cDNA was made, with a universal primer site and UMIs added. TCRdb reanalysed the 5' RACE reads using MiXCR and keeps one entry per CDR3 protein. The table has 550,000 or so distinct CDR3 sequences, roughly 21% seen once. V was pared by 0 bases and J by 6 bases, with 15 bases between. CDR3 size: 16 residues. Per the germline V gene, CDR1 is SGHKS and CDR2 is YYEKEE (reference sequence). This material consisted of PBMCs, taken 15 days after the yellow fever booster vaccination. V and J are TRBV5-5 and TRBJ2-2; D is possibly TRBD2 (5 bases). The clonotype was recovered from a man between 25 and 39 years old who received the YFV17D yellow fever vaccine. CDR3 sequence (DNA): TGTGCCAGCAGCTTGGAATCGAGGGCTGCCGCCGGGGAGCTGTTTTTT. It translates to CASSLESRAAAGELFF. The full variable domain, in which reference TRBV5-5 and TRBJ2-2 provide the parts outside the CDR3, is DAGVTQSPTHLIKTRGQQVTLRCSPISGHKSVSWYQQVLGQGPQFIFQYYEKEERGRGNFPDRFSARQFPNYSSELNVNALLLGDSALYLCASSLESRAAAGELFFGEGSRLTVL.